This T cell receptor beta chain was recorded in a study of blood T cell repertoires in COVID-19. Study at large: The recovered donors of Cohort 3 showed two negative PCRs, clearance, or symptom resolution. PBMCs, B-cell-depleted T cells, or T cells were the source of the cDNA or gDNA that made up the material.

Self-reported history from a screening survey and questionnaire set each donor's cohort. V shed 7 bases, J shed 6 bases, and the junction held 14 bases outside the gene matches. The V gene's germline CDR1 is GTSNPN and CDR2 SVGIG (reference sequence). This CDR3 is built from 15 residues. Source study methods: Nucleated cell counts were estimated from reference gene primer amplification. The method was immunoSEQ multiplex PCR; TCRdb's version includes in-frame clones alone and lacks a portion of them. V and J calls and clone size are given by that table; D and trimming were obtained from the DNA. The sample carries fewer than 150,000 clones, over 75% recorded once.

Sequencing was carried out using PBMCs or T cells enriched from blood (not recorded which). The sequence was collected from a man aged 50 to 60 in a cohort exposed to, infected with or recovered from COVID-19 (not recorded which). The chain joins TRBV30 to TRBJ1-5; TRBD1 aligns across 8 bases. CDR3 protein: CAYPPGQVTSQPQHF. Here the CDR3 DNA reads TGTGCCTACCCTCCGGGACAGGTAACCAGTCAGCCCCAGCATTTT.